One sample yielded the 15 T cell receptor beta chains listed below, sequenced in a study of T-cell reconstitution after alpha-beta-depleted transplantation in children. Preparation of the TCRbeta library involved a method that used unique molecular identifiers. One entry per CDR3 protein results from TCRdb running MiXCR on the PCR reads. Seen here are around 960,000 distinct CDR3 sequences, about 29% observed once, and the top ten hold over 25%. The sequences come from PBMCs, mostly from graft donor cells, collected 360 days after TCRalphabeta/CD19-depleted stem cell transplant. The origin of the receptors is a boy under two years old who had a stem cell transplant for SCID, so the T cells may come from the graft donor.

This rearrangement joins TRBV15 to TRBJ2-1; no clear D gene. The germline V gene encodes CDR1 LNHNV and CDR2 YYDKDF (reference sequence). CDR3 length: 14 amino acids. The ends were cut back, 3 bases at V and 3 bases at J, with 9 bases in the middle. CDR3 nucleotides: TGTGCCACCAGCAGGAGCGCGAACTACAATGAGCAGTTCTTC. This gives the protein CATSRSANYNEQFF.

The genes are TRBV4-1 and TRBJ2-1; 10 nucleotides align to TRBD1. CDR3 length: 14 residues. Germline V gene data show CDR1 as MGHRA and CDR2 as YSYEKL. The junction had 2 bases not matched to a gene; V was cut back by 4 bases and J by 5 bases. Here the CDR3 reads CASSPGQGNNEQFF. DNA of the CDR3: TGCGCCAGCAGCCCGGGACAGGGGAACAATGAGCAGTTCTTC.

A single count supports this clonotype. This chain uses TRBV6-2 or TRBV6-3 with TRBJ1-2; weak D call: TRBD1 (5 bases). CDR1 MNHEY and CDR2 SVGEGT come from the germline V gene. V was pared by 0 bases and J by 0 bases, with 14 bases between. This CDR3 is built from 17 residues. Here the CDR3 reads CASSYSGAWAANYGYTF. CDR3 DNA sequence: TGTGCCAGCAGTTACTCAGGGGCCTGGGCCGCTAACTATGGCTACACCTTC.

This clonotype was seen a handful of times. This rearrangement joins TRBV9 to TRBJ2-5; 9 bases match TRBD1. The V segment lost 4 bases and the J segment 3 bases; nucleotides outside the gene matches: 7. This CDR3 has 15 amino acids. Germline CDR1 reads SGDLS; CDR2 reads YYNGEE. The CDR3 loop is CASSQPGTGKETQYF. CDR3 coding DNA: TGTGCCAGCAGCCAACCCGGGACAGGGAAAGAGACCCAGTACTTC.

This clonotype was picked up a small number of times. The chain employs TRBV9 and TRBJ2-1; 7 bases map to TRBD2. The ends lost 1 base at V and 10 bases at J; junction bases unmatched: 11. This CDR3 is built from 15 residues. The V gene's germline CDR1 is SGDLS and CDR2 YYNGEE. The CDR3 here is CASSVQAGTAREQFF. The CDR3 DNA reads TGTGCCAGCAGCGTACAAGCGGGGACCGCACGGGAGCAGTTCTTC.

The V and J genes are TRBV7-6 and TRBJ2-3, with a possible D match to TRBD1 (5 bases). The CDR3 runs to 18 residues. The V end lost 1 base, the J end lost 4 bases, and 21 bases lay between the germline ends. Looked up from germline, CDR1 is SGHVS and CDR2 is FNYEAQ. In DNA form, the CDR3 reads TGTGCCAGCAGCTTAGAGGCGTCGGGCAGGGCAACGGCAGATACGCAGTATTTT. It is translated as CASSLEASGRATADTQYF.

In DNA form, the CDR3 reads TGTGCCAGCAGATCAGGGATGACTCTGTCCTACAATGAGCAGTTCTTC. Translating it yields CASRSGMTLSYNEQFF. V gene TRBV6-2 or TRBV6-3 combines with J gene TRBJ2-1; TRBD1 might be the D (5 bases). The germline V gene has CDR1 MNHEY and CDR2 SVGEGT. The V end was cut by 6 bases, the J end by 1 base, with 16 bases between. The CDR3 has 16 residues.

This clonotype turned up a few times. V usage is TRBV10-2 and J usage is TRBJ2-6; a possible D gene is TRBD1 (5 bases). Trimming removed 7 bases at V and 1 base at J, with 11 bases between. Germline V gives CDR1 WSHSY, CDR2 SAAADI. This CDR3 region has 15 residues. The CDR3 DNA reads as TGCGCCAGCACACCAAGGGGTTCTGGGGCCAACGTCCTGACTTTC. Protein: CASTPRGSGANVLTF.

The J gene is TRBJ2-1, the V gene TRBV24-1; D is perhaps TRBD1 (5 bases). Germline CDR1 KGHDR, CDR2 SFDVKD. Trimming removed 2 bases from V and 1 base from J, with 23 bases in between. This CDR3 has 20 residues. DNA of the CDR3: TGTGCCACCAGTGATTCTGCAGGGCCAACCAGAATCGTTTCCTACAATGAGCAGTTCTTC. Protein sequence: CATSDSAGPTRIVSYNEQFF.

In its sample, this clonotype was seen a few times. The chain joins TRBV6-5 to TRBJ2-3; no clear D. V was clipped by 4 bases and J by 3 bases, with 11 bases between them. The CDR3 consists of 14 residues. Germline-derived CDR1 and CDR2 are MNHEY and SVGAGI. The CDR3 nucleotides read TGTGCCAGCAGTTCCGACCTCCCAACAGATACGCAGTATTTT. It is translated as CASSSDLPTDTQYF.

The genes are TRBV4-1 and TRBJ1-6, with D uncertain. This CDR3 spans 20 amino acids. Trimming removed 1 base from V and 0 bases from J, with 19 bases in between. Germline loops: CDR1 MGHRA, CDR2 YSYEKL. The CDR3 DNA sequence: TGCGCCAGCAGCCAAGTAAAGGCCGGCAGCATGAGCTCCTATAATTCACCCCTCCACTTT. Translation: CASSQVKAGSMSSYNSPLHF.

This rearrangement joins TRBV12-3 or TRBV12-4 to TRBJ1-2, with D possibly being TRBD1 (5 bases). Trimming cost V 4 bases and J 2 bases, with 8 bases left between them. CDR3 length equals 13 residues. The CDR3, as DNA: TGTGCCAGCAGTTATCCAGGGAACTATGGCTACACCTTC. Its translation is CASSYPGNYGYTF.

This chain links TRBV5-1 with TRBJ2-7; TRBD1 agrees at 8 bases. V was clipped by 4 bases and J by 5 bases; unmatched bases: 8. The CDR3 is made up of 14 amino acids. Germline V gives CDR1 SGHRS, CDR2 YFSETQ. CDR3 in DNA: TGCGCCAGCAGCAGAGAGGACAGGGCTGACGAGCAGTACTTC. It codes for CASSREDRADEQYF. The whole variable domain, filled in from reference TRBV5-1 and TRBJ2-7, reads KAGVTQTPRYLIKTRGQQVTLSCSPISGHRSVSWYQQTPGQGLQFLFEYFSETQRNKGNFPGRFSGRQFSNSRSEMNVSTLELGDSALYLCASSREDRADEQYFGPGTRLTVT.

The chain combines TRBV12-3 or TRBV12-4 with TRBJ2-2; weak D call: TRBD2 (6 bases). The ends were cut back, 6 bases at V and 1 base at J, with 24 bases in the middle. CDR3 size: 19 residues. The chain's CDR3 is CASSLGGYQPPENTGELFF. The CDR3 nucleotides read TGTGCCAGCAGCCTGGGGGGATACCAGCCCCCGGAGAACACCGGGGAGCTGTTTTTT.

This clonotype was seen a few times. The chain's CDR3 is CASSLKGDRAYEQYF. The CDR3 coding sequence is TGTGCCAGCAGCTTGAAAGGGGACAGAGCCTACGAGCAGTACTTC. The V gene is TRBV5-5, the J gene TRBJ2-7, with 7 nucleotides matching TRBD1. The CDR3 runs to 15 residues. V shed 1 base, J shed 2 bases, and the junction held 6 bases outside the gene matches. Germline CDR1 SGHKS, CDR2 YYEKEE (reference sequence). Full variable domain (missing parts from reference TRBV5-5 and TRBJ2-7): DAGVTQSPTHLIKTRGQQVTLRCSPISGHKSVSWYQQVLGQGPQFIFQYYEKEERGRGNFPDRFSARQFPNYSSELNVNALLLGDSALYLCASSLKGDRAYEQYFGPGTRLTVT.